Listed here are 13 T cell receptor beta chains from one sample, sequenced in a study of PD-L1 blockade in urothelial cancer. TCRdb keeps only in-frame clones here, not all; method: immunoSEQ multiplex PCR. The sample gives fewer than 50,000 clones, around 84% of which show up once; about 3% is in the top ten. Time point reported: pretreatment peripheral blood. The sample was PBMCs, taken around atezolizumab (anti-PD-L1) treatment. Every receptor here comes from a man aged 65 to 85 with urothelial cancer.

This chain uses TRBV6-1 with TRBJ1-2, with 7 nucleotides matching TRBD1. V lost 5 bases, J lost 8 bases, and 11 bases stayed unmatched. This CDR3 contains 14 residues. Germline V CDR1 and CDR2: MNHNS, SASEGT. CDR3 residues: CASSSNRGRDGYTF. CDR3 nucleotide sequence: TGTGCCAGCAGTTCCAATAGGGGGCGCGACGGCTACACCTTC.

The chain has TRBV11-2 and TRBJ2-1, with D tentatively TRBD1 (5 bases). Per the germline V gene, CDR1 is SGHAT and CDR2 is FQNNGV. CDR3 length: 15 residues. Trimming removed 5 bases at V and 2 bases at J, with 13 bases between. The CDR3 DNA sequence: TGTGCCAGCAGCAACCTGGGGCTAGCCTACAATGAGCAGTTCTTC. Translation: CASSNLGLAYNEQFF.

In this sample, this clone turned up a few times. CDR3 protein: CASSEAGGGGKPQHF. The CDR3 coding sequence is TGTGCCAGCAGTGAAGCGGGCGGCGGAGGAAAGCCCCAGCATTTT. V and J are TRBV6-1 and TRBJ1-5; D is unresolved. Germline V gene data show CDR1 as MNHNS and CDR2 as SASEGT. This CDR3 contains 15 residues. Trimming pared 0 bases from V and 8 bases from J, leaving 14 bases between.

This clone was counted once. V is TRBV28 and J is TRBJ2-7; a possible D gene is TRBD1 (5 bases). The CDR3 extends over 12 amino acids. Germline V gives CDR1 MDHEN, CDR2 SYDVKM. Trimming removed 6 bases from V and 2 bases from J, with 8 bases in between. The CDR3 protein is CASRDTAYEQYF. The DNA for the CDR3 is TGTGCCAGCAGGGACACCGCCTACGAGCAGTACTTC. The full variable domain, in which reference TRBV28 and TRBJ2-7 provide the parts outside the CDR3, is DVKVTQSSRYLVKRTGEKVFLECVQDMDHENMFWYRQDPGLGLRLIYFSYDVKMKEKGDIPEGYSVSREKKERFSLILESASTNQTSMYLCASRDTAYEQYFGPGTRLTVT.

CDR3 amino acids: CASSPGGPPSQETQYF. The DNA of the CDR3 is TGTGCCAGCAGCCCAGGGGGGCCACCTTCTCAAGAGACCCAGTACTTC. The genes are TRBV5-6 and TRBJ2-5; possibly TRBD1 for D (7 bases). The V and J ends lost 4 bases and 2 bases respectively, with 18 bases between them. Germline assignment: CDR1 SGHDT and CDR2 YYEEEE. The CDR3 length is 16 residues.

In regard to this clone: The sample holds other DNA sequences that translate to the same CDR3. This chain's CDR3 is CASSFGGASTDTQYF. Here the CDR3 DNA reads TGCGCCAGCAGCTTTGGTGGGGCTAGCACAGATACGCAGTATTTT. V is TRBV5-1 and J is TRBJ2-3; D might be TRBD1 (5 bases). Trimming left V 2 bases short and J 0 bases short, with 10 bases between. The CDR3 is 15 amino acids. Germline V CDR1 and CDR2: SGHRS, YFSETQ.

The rearrangement uses TRBV7-3 and TRBJ2-1, with 9 positions matching TRBD2. This CDR3 has 15 amino acids. The germline gives CDR1 SGHTA, CDR2 FQGTGA. The V and J ends lost 3 bases and 6 bases, in that order; junction bases with no gene match: 6. CDR3 sequence reads: CASSLSGGPFNEQFF. CDR3 sequence (DNA): TGTGCCAGCAGCTTGAGCGGGGGGCCCTTCAATGAGCAGTTCTTC.

The chain employs TRBV9 and TRBJ2-7; 11 positions match TRBD2. CDR3 length: 15 residues. Germline CDR1 SGDLS, CDR2 YYNGEE. Losses at the gene ends were 4 bases for V and 2 bases for J; bases not matched to a gene: 5. For the CDR3, the DNA is TGTGCCAGCAGCAAAATAGCGGGGGGGCCCTACGAGCAGTACTTC. Translated, it gives CASSKIAGGPYEQYF.

The chain joins TRBV2 to TRBJ1-1; D may be TRBD1 (5 bases). Trimming removed 6 bases from V and 10 bases from J, with 12 bases in between. CDR1 and CDR2 from the germline V gene are SNHLY and FYNNEI. The CDR3 totals 11 residues. The CDR3: CASSGVGGAFF. For the CDR3, the DNA is TGTGCCAGCAGCGGGGTGGGGGGAGCTTTCTTT.

The chain employs TRBV5-4 and TRBJ2-4; 16 nucleotides line up with TRBD2. The CDR3 contains 16 residues. Per germline, CDR1 SGHNT and CDR2 YYREEE (reference sequence). Trimming at V came to 4 bases and at J to 7 bases, leaving 5 bases not matched to a gene. CDR3 bases: TGTGCCAGCAGCACGGGGACTAGCGGGGGGGGGAACATTCAGTACTTC. It yields the protein CASSTGTSGGGNIQYF.

In its sample, this clone was seen once. The rearrangement uses TRBV18 and TRBJ2-3; TRBD2 aligns across 7 bases. CDR1 KGHSH and CDR2 LQKENI come from the germline V gene. The CDR3 has 15 amino acids. V shed 1 base, J shed 5 bases, and the junction held 6 bases outside the gene matches. CDR3 DNA: TGTGCCAGCTCACCACTTACAAGGGAGGGAGATACGCAGTATTTT. This encodes CASSPLTREGDTQYF.

The rearrangement links TRBV18 to TRBJ1-2, with a tentative D call TRBD1 (5 bases). The V end was cut by 2 bases, the J end by 1 base, with 14 bases between. The CDR3 is made up of 16 amino acids. The V gene's germline CDR1 is KGHSH and CDR2 LQKENI. The CDR3 DNA sequence: TGTGCCAGCTCACCAGGGGTCCAGGGAAATAACTATGGCTACACCTTC. Its translation: CASSPGVQGNNYGYTF. The whole variable domain, filled in from reference TRBV18 and TRBJ1-2, reads NAGVMQNPRHLVRRRGQEARLRCSPMKGHSHVYWYRQLPEEGLKFMVYLQKENIIDESGMPKERFSAEFPKEGPSILRIQQVVRGDSAAYFCASSPGVQGNNYGYTFGSGTRLTVV.

The chain links TRBV7-2 to TRBJ2-1; 10 bases are a match to TRBD2. The CDR3 loop spans 15 amino acids. With 1 base clipped from V and 8 bases from J, the junction kept 5 bases outside the gene matches. Germline V lookup: CDR1 SGHTA, CDR2 FQGNSA. In DNA, the CDR3 is TGTGCCAGCAGCTTAGGGACTAGCGGTGTGGATGAGCAGTTCTTC. It is translated as CASSLGTSGVDEQFF.